This T cell receptor beta chain was obtained from a study of control samples from healthy donors and cancer patients. Using immunoSEQ multiplex PCR, the repertoire was profiled, and TCRdb retains in-frame clones only, with some absent. The sample yields roughly 40,000 clones, approximately 90% seen once. V was pared by 4 bases and J by 6 bases, with 7 bases of the junction left unmatched. CDR3 length equals 13 residues. The V gene's germline CDR1 is GTSNPN and CDR2 SVGIG (reference sequence). Sample: blood. The V call is TRBV30, the J call TRBJ1-2, with 8 nucleotides matching TRBD1. This clonotype originated in a woman aged 45-65 years in good health. The CDR3 loop is CAWNRGQGDGYTF. CDR3 coding DNA: TGTGCCTGGAACAGAGGACAGGGAGATGGCTACACCTTC.